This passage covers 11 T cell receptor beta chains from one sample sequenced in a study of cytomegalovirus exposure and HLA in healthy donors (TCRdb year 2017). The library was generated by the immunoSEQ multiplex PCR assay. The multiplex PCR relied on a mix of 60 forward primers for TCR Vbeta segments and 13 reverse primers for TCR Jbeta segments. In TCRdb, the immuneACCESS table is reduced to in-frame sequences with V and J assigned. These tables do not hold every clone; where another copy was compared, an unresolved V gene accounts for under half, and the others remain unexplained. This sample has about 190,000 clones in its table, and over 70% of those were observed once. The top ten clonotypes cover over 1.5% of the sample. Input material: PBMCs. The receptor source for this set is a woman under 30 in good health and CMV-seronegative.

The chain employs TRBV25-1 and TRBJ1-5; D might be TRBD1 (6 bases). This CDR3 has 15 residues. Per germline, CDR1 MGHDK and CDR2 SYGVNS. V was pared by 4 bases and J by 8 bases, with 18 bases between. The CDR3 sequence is CASSGRGAPGEPQHF. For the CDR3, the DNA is TGTGCCAGCAGTGGCAGAGGGGCCCCAGGGGAGCCCCAGCATTTT.

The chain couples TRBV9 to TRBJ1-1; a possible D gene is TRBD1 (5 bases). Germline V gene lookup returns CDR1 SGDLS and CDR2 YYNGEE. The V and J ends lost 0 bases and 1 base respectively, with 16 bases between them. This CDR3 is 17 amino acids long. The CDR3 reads CASSVVGRAGPNTEAFF. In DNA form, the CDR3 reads TGTGCCAGCAGCGTAGTGGGCAGGGCAGGACCGAACACTGAAGCTTTCTTT. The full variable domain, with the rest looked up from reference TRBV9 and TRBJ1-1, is DSGVTQTPKHLITATGQRVTLRCSPRSGDLSVYWYQQSLDQGLQFLIQYYNGEERAKGNILERFSAQQFPDLHSELNLSSLELGDSALYFCASSVVGRAGPNTEAFFGQGTRLTVV.

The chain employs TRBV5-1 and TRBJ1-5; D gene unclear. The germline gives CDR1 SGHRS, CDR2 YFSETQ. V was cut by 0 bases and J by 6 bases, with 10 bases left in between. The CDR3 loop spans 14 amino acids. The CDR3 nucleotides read TGCGCCAGCAGCTTGGATCTAGCAGGTCAGCCCCAGCATTTT. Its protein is CASSLDLAGQPQHF. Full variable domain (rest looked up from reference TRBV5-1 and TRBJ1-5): KAGVTQTPRYLIKTRGQQVTLSCSPISGHRSVSWYQQTPGQGLQFLFEYFSETQRNKGNFPGRFSGRQFSNSRSEMNVSTLELGDSALYLCASSLDLAGQPQHFGDGTRLSIL.

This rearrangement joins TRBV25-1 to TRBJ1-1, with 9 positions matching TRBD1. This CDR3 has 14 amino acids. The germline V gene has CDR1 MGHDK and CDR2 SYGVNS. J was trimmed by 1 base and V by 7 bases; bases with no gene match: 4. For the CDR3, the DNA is TGTGCCAGCAAGAAGACAGGGGGGAACACTGAAGCTTTCTTT. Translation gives CASKKTGGNTEAFF.

DNA for the CDR3: TGTGCCAGCAGTTTCGGTGCCACTAACACTGAAGCTTTCTTT. This encodes CASSFGATNTEAFF. This chain links TRBV27 with TRBJ1-1; D remains ambiguous. Trimming took 3 bases from V and 2 from J, leaving 10 bases between them. Germline values: CDR1 MNHEY, CDR2 SMNVEV (reference sequence). CDR3 length equals 14 residues.

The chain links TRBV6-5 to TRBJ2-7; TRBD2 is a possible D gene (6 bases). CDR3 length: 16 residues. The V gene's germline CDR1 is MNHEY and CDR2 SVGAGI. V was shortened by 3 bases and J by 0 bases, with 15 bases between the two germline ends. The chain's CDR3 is CASSYRPWDSSYEQYF. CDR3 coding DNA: TGTGCCAGCAGTTATCGCCCTTGGGACTCCTCCTACGAGCAGTACTTC.

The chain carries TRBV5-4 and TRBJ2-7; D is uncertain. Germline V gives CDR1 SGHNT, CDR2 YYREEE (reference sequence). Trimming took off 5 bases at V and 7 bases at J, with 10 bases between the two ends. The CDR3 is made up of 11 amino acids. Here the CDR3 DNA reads TGTGCCAGCAGTTTTGAGGATGAGCAGTACTTC. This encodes CASSFEDEQYF.

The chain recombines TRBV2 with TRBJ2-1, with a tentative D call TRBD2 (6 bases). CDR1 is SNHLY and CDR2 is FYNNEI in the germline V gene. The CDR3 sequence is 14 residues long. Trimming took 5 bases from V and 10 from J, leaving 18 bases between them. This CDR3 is CASSPSGLSWEQFF. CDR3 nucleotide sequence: TGTGCCAGCAGTCCATCGGGACTCTCCTGGGAGCAGTTCTTC. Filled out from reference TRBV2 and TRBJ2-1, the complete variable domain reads EPEVTQTPSHQVTQMGQEVILRCVPISNHLYFYWYRQILGQKVEFLVSFYNNEISEKSEIFDDQFSVERPDGSNFTLKIRSTKLEDSAMYFCASSPSGLSWEQFFGPGTRLTVL.

The CDR3 nucleotides are TGTGCCAGCCGCTCAGGGCTAGCGGAAACCTACGAGCAGTACTTC. Translated, it gives CASRSGLAETYEQYF. The gene calls are TRBV27 and TRBJ2-7; 7 nucleotides match TRBD2. Germline values: CDR1 MNHEY, CDR2 SMNVEV (reference sequence). V trimming: 8 bases; J trimming: 2 bases; junction bases outside the gene matches: 12. The CDR3 extends over 15 amino acids.

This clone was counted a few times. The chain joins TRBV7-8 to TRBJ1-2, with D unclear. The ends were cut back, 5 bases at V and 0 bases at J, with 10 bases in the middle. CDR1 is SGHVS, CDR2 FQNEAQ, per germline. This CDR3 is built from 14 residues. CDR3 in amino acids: CASSRTQTNYGYTF. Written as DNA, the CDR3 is TGTGCCAGCAGCAGGACTCAGACTAACTATGGCTACACCTTC.

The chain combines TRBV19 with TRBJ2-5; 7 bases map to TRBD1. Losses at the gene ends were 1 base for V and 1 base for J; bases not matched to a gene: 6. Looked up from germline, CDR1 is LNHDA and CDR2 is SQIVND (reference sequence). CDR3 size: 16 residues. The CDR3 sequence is CASSIGGTEVQETQYF. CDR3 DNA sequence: TGTGCCAGTAGTATAGGAGGGACAGAGGTCCAAGAGACCCAGTACTTC.